One sample yielded the 23 T cell receptor beta chains listed below, sequenced in a study of a mutant IDH1 vaccine in newly diagnosed glioma. TCRdb's table, derived via immunoSEQ multiplex PCR, lists solely in-frame clones and lacks some. The table records roughly 28,000 clones, roughly nine tenths of them present only once. As to time point: week 5, during vaccination. Each dose of the vaccine consisted of 300 ug of mutant IDH1 20-mer peptide, with topical imiquimod. These receptors lack a known antigen. The sequencing here drew on PBMCs, taken from a glioma patient whose treatment included an IDH1 peptide vaccine. Receptors originate from a man aged 18 to 29 with glioma.

This sequence joins TRBV29-1 and TRBJ2-7; perhaps D is TRBD1 or TRBD2 (5 bases each). CDR1 is SQVTM, CDR2 ANQGSEA, per germline. The V and J ends lost 7 bases and 3 bases respectively, with 19 bases between them. The CDR3 has 14 residues. The CDR3 sequence: CSASSPGRNYEQYF. In DNA, the CDR3 is TGCAGCGCGTCATCGCCGGGACGGAACTACGAGCAGTACTTC.

The chain carries TRBV4-3 and TRBJ2-1, with 12 bases aligning to TRBD2. Unmatched junction bases numbered 8, after V lost 4 bases and J lost 7 bases. In germline, CDR1 is LGHNA, CDR2 YSLEER. The CDR3 runs to 16 residues. CDR3 residues: CASSRQTSGRSNEQFF. The CDR3, as DNA: TGCGCCAGCAGCCGCCAGACTAGCGGGAGAAGTAATGAGCAGTTCTTC.

The chain joins TRBV9 to TRBJ1-4, with 7 bases that match TRBD1. Germline trimming cut 3 bases from V and 5 bases from J; bases unmatched to any gene: 7. In germline, CDR1 is SGDLS, CDR2 YYNGEE. There are 15 residues in the CDR3. In nucleotides, the CDR3 is TGTGCCAGCAGCGCCCGTAAGGGGGCGAATGAAAAACTGTTTTTT. It encodes CASSARKGANEKLFF. Drawing the rest from reference TRBV9 and TRBJ1-4, the complete variable domain is DSGVTQTPKHLITATGQRVTLRCSPRSGDLSVYWYQQSLDQGLQFLIQYYNGEERAKGNILERFSAQQFPDLHSELNLSSLELGDSALYFCASSARKGANEKLFFGSGTQLSVL.

The V gene is TRBV5-6, the J gene TRBJ2-3; no clear D. This CDR3 contains 13 residues. Germline CDR1 and CDR2: SGHDT and YYEEEE. Trimming removed 4 bases from V and 1 base from J, with 7 bases in between. The CDR3 reads CASSLDGTDTQYF. CDR3 nucleotides: TGTGCCAGCAGCCTTGATGGCACAGATACGCAGTATTTT.

V and J are TRBV29-1 and TRBJ2-3; D gene ambiguous. Germline CDR1 SQVTM, CDR2 ANQGSEA. Between the trimmed V and J ends, which lost 4 bases and 3 bases, there was a span of 11 bases. CDR3 length equals 13 residues. CDR3 amino acids: CSVGSVLTDTQYF. The CDR3 nucleotides are TGCAGCGTTGGTTCGGTACTGACAGATACGCAGTATTTT.

This chain links TRBV4-1 with TRBJ2-2; 10 nucleotides align to TRBD1. The V gene's germline CDR1 is MGHRA and CDR2 YSYEKL. V was clipped by 0 bases and J by 4 bases; unmatched bases: 2. The CDR3 covers 16 residues. The CDR3 is CASSQDRDRGTGELFF. The CDR3 DNA reads TGCGCCAGCAGCCAAGACCGGGACAGGGGCACCGGGGAGCTGTTTTTT.

This clone was recorded once. The rearrangement uses TRBV6-6 and TRBJ2-3; the D gene is possibly TRBD2 (6 bases). The V end was cut by 8 bases, the J end by 3 bases, with 15 bases between. The germline V gene encodes CDR1 MNHNY and CDR2 SVGAGI (reference sequence). CDR3 length: 14 residues. CDR3 coding DNA: TGTGCCAGCCAACGGGACTCCGGGACAGATACGCAGTATTTT. Protein sequence: CASQRDSGTDTQYF.

The chain employs TRBV5-4 and TRBJ2-7; the match to TRBD1 covers 7 bases. This CDR3 comprises 15 residues. Germline V gives CDR1 SGHNT, CDR2 YYREEE (reference sequence). J was trimmed by 0 bases and V by 4 bases; bases with no gene match: 7. CDR3 region: CASSRRQGSSYEQYF. Here the CDR3 DNA reads TGTGCCAGCAGCCGTCGACAGGGAAGCTCCTACGAGCAGTACTTC.

The J gene is TRBJ1-2, the V gene TRBV5-8, with D maybe TRBD1 (6 bases). Trimming pared 4 bases from V and 5 bases from J, leaving 21 bases between. The V gene's germline CDR1 is SGHTS and CDR2 YDEGEE. The CDR3 is made up of 16 amino acids. The CDR3 protein is CASSPLSGGAGYGYTF. The CDR3 DNA reads as TGTGCCAGCAGCCCTCTATCGGGGGGCGCAGGGTATGGCTACACCTTC.

This clone was observed once. The V gene is TRBV30, the J gene TRBJ1-5; the D is unclear. Germline V gene lookup returns CDR1 GTSNPN and CDR2 SVGIG (reference sequence). This CDR3 spans 13 amino acids. V lost 0 bases to trimming and J lost 4 bases, with 7 bases between them. The CDR3 bases are TGTGCCTGGAGTGTCGGCTCTAATCAGCCCCAGCATTTT. Its protein is CAWSVGSNQPQHF.

This chain links TRBV7-2 with TRBJ2-7; 7 bases map to TRBD2. Unmatched junction bases numbered 9, after V lost 1 base and J lost 3 bases. Germline-derived CDR1 and CDR2 are SGHTA and FQGNSA. The CDR3 totals 16 residues. The CDR3 DNA reads TGTGCCAGCAGCTTAGTCAAAGCGGGACCCCTCTACGAGCAGTACTTC. Translated: CASSLVKAGPLYEQYF.

The CDR3 sequence: CASSFPSEGNQPQHF. CDR3 nucleotides: TGTGCCAGCAGTTTCCCGTCTGAAGGCAATCAGCCCCAGCATTTT. The chain joins TRBV28 to TRBJ1-5, with D uncertain. CDR3 length: 15 residues. The V end lost 3 bases, the J end lost 2 bases, and 11 bases lay between the germline ends. CDR1 and CDR2 from the germline V gene are MDHEN and SYDVKM. Full variable domain (missing parts from reference TRBV28 and TRBJ1-5): DVKVTQSSRYLVKRTGEKVFLECVQDMDHENMFWYRQDPGLGLRLIYFSYDVKMKEKGDIPEGYSVSREKKERFSLILESASTNQTSMYLCASSFPSEGNQPQHFGDGTRLSIL.

In nucleotides, the CDR3 is TGTGCCAGCAGTTTGGGGACGAGCTACGAGCAGTACTTC. Protein sequence: CASSLGTSYEQYF. The rearrangement links TRBV27 to TRBJ2-7; D might be TRBD1 or TRBD2, each matching 5 bases. The CDR3 covers 13 residues. Looked up from germline, CDR1 is MNHEY and CDR2 is SMNVEV (reference sequence). Trimming took off 3 bases at V and 3 bases at J, with 9 bases between the two ends.

The V call is TRBV2, the J call TRBJ1-2; TRBD1 matches at 12 bases. The germline V gene has CDR1 SNHLY and CDR2 FYNNEI. The CDR3 is made up of 13 amino acids. Unmatched junction bases numbered 4, after V lost 8 bases and J lost 6 bases. The CDR3: CASRDRGQDGYTF. CDR3 sequence (DNA): TGTGCCAGCCGGGACAGGGGGCAGGATGGCTACACCTTC. Drawing the rest from reference TRBV2 and TRBJ1-2, the complete variable domain is EPEVTQTPSHQVTQMGQEVILRCVPISNHLYFYWYRQILGQKVEFLVSFYNNEISEKSEIFDDQFSVERPDGSNFTLKIRSTKLEDSAMYFCASRDRGQDGYTFGSGTRLTVV.

This chain uses TRBV15 with TRBJ1-2; D unresolved. CDR3 length equals 18 residues. From germline, CDR1 is LNHNV and CDR2 YYDKDF (reference sequence). The germline V and J ends were trimmed by 0 bases and 0 bases, with 17 bases remaining between them. The CDR3 is CATSREGNQRRTNYGYTF. The CDR3 bases are TGTGCCACCAGCAGAGAGGGGAACCAGCGGAGGACTAACTATGGCTACACCTTC.

This CDR3 is CASSLEAGGGQPQHF. CDR3 coding DNA: TGCGCCAGCAGCTTGGAGGCAGGGGGAGGTCAGCCCCAGCATTTT. The genes are TRBV5-1 and TRBJ1-5, with TRBD1 identical over 7 bases. Germline-derived CDR1 and CDR2 are SGHRS and YFSETQ. V trimming: 0 bases; J trimming: 6 bases; junction bases outside the gene matches: 6. This CDR3 has 15 amino acids. The full variable domain, in which reference TRBV5-1 and TRBJ1-5 provide the parts outside the CDR3, is KAGVTQTPRYLIKTRGQQVTLSCSPISGHRSVSWYQQTPGQGLQFLFEYFSETQRNKGNFPGRFSGRQFSNSRSEMNVSTLELGDSALYLCASSLEAGGGQPQHFGDGTRLSIL.

CDR3 bases: TGTGCCTGGAGTGGAGGACAGGGGGATTCACCCCTCCACTTT. Translating gives CAWSGGQGDSPLHF. This sequence joins TRBV30 and TRBJ1-6; 10 nucleotides line up with TRBD1. With V trimmed by 1 base and J by 8 bases, 2 bases remained unmatched. Germline V gene lookup returns CDR1 GTSNPN and CDR2 SVGIG (reference sequence). The length of the CDR3 is 14 residues.

The genes are TRBV30 and TRBJ2-2, with unresolved D. The CDR3 loop spans 14 amino acids. V lost 0 bases and J lost 7, with 12 bases in between. The V gene's germline CDR1 is GTSNPN and CDR2 SVGIG (reference sequence). The CDR3 coding sequence is TGTGCCTGGAGTGTACGCGAATCCTACGGGGAGCTGTTTTTT. Translated, it gives CAWSVRESYGELFF. Filled out from reference TRBV30 and TRBJ2-2, the complete variable domain reads SQTIHQWPATLVQPVGSPLSLECTVEGTSNPNLYWYRQAAGRGLQLLFYSVGIGQISSEVPQNLSASRPQDRQFILSSKKLLLSDSGFYLCAWSVRESYGELFFGEGSRLTVL.

This chain connects TRBV23-1 to TRBJ2-3; 11 bases are shared with TRBD2. TRBV23-1 is an open reading frame, and its role is uncertain. The ends lost 6 bases at V and 2 bases at J; junction bases unmatched: 4. The CDR3 is made up of 15 amino acids. CDR3 nucleotides: TGCGCCAGCAGCTCACTAGCGGGAGACACAGATACGCAGTATTTT. The encoded protein is CASSSLAGDTDTQYF.

CDR3 sequence reads: CAWSGQGEADTQYF. CDR3 sequence (DNA): TGTGCCTGGAGTGGACAGGGGGAGGCAGATACGCAGTATTTT. The gene calls are TRBV30 and TRBJ2-3, with 9 bases lining up with TRBD1. Germline CDR1 is GTSNPN and CDR2 is SVGIG (reference sequence). The CDR3 sequence is 14 residues long. Trimming at V came to 1 base and at J to 4 bases, leaving 3 bases not matched to a gene.

This chain connects TRBV2 to TRBJ1-1; 8 bases fit TRBD1. The V and J ends lost 6 bases and 4 bases, in that order; junction bases with no gene match: 7. The germline V gene has CDR1 SNHLY and CDR2 FYNNEI. CDR3 size: 14 residues. Here the CDR3 DNA reads TGTGCCAGCAGGGACAGGGAGCAAAGCACTGAAGCTTTCTTT. This translates into CASRDREQSTEAFF.

The V call is TRBV4-3, the J call TRBJ1-1, with D unresolved. V was trimmed by 0 bases and J by 6 bases, leaving 11 bases between them. Germline loops: CDR1 LGHNA, CDR2 YSLEER. This CDR3 is built from 14 residues. The CDR3 DNA is TGCGCCAGCAGCCAAGACCTTATTGCTCCTGAAGCTTTCTTT. Protein: CASSQDLIAPEAFF.

The genes are TRBV2 and TRBJ1-2; D may be TRBD1 (5 bases). This CDR3 spans 14 amino acids. V lost 10 bases to trimming and J lost 2 bases, with 17 bases between them. Germline CDR1 SNHLY, CDR2 FYNNEI. The CDR3 coding sequence is TGTGCCACCAGAATAGTAGGGGCGAACTATGGCTACACCTTC. As protein: CATRIVGANYGYTF.